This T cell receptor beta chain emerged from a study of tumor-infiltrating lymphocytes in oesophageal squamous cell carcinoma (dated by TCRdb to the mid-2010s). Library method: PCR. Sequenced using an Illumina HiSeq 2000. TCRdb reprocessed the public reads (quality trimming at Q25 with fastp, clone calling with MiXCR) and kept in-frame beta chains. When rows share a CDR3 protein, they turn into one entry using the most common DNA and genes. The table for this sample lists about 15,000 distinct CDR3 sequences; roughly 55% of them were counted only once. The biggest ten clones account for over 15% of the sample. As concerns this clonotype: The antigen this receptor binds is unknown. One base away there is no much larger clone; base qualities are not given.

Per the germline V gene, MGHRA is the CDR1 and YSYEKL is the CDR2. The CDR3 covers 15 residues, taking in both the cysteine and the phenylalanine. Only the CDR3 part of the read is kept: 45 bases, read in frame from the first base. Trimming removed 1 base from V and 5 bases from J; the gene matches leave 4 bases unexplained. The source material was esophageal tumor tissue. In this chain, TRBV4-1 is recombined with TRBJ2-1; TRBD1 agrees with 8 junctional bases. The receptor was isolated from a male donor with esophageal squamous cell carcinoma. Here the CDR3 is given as CASSQVDRDDNEQFF. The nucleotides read TGCGCCAGCAGCCAAGTGGACAGGGACGACAATGAGCAGTTCTTC.